The 20 T cell receptor delta chains below all came from one sample that was sequenced in a study of γδ T cells in repeated Plasmodium falciparum infection. Flow sorting of PBMC yielded separate Vgamma9/Vdelta2+ and Vdelta2-negative gammadelta T cell populations for bulk repertoire analysis. TCRdb repeated clone calling on the multiplex PCR reads with CATT. This sample carries 93,000 or so delta-chain clones, less than 1% of them seen once, and the ten largest clones take approximately 10%. The sequenced sample consisted of gamma-delta T cells from blood. The receptors here all came from a pool of human donors (malaria-infected and uninfected, not separated).

Regarding this clone: The protein given by TCRdb reflects a much larger clone and differs at residue 7 from this DNA's translation, likely from a read error; the protein shown is the DNA's translation. V and J are TRDV1 and TRDJ1, with 7 bases that match TRDD2. The J gene was missing in TCRdb and was found by matching the end of the DNA to germline. The J segment lost 0 bases and the V segment lost 4 bases, leaving 20 bases of the junction unmatched. The V gene's germline CDR1 is TSWWSYY and CDR2 QGS. The CDR3 is 20 residues long. The DNA of the CDR3 is TGTGCTCTTGGGGCATCCCCACTCGCCTTCCTCTACCCCTACACCGATAAACTCATCTTT. Its translation: CALGASPLAFLYPYTDKLIF.

This clone turned up a few times. TCRdb's protein for this DNA is that of a much larger clone and differs from the translation at residue 22, likely a read error; the protein shown is the DNA translation. The J gene went uncalled, whereas the V gene is TRDV2; the table's D call of TRDD3 was not tested on the DNA. This CDR3 spans 24 amino acids. Germline V lookup: CDR1 GEAIGNYY, CDR2 EKD. The CDR3 loop reads CACDPITPSVPDTGGSFRGDKPIF. CDR3 DNA sequence: TGTGCCTGTGACCCGATTACCCCCTCGGTTCCCGATACTGGGGGATCATTCCGGGGCGATAAACCCATCTTT.

At least ten counts were recorded for this clone. TCRdb has a much larger clone's protein, which differs at residue 15 from the translation of this DNA, likely because of a read error; what is shown is the protein translated from the DNA. The V gene reported is TRDV2; the J gene is uncalled; no DNA check was done on the table's D call, TRDD3. Germline assignment: CDR1 GEAIGNYY and CDR2 EKD. The CDR3 is 17 residues long. Here the CDR3 reads CACDTLPVGDTDDKPIF. The CDR3 bases are TGTGCCTGTGACACCCTCCCGGTGGGGGATACTGACGATAAACCCATCTTT.

This clone was picked up a small number of times. This DNA's translation differs at residue 4 from TCRdb's protein, which comes from a much larger clone; a read error is likely, and the protein shown is translated from the DNA. The chain is built from TRDV2 and TRDJ1, with D perhaps TRDD2 (6 bases). TCRdb carries no J gene annotation; the J gene was assigned here by matching the DNA with germline. Germline CDR1 reads GEAIGNYY; CDR2 reads EKD. V was trimmed by 6 bases and J by 0 bases, leaving 13 bases between them. This CDR3 has 14 amino acids. The CDR3 loop is CACNFLADTDKLIF. The CDR3 DNA sequence: TGTGCCTGTAATTTCCTAGCGGACACCGATAAACTCATCTTT.

Comment on this clone: A read error likely explains this, since a far larger clone differs by one base. This specimen includes other DNA sequences encoding the same CDR3. No J gene was named, though the V gene is TRDV2; the table's D call, TRDD3, has no DNA check behind it. This CDR3 region has 15 residues. The germline V gene has CDR1 GEAIGNYY and CDR2 EKD. CDR3: CACDTSAGNTDKLIF. As DNA, the CDR3 is TGTGCCTGTGACACCTCTGCGGGGAACACCGATAAACTCATCTTC.

Only a few counts were recorded for this clone. TCRdb shows a much larger clone's protein in place of this DNA's translation, and the two differ at residue 17, likely through a read error; the protein shown is translated from the DNA. Here the V gene is TRDV2, but the J gene went uncalled; no DNA check was done on the table's D call, TRDD3. The CDR3 length is 19 residues. Germline CDR1 GEAIGNYY, CDR2 EKD. Written as DNA, the CDR3 is TGTGCCTGTGACACCGTTGGGGGATATAGTGTGGGCATAACCGATAAACCCATCTTT. Amino acid sequence: CACDTVGGYSVGITDKPIF.

Turning to this clone: A far larger clone lies a single base away; this is likely a read error. This same CDR3 is encoded by further DNA sequences in the sample. V and J are TRAV36/DV7 and TRDJ1, with 11 bases matching TRDD3. The CDR3 extends over 16 amino acids. Germline V gives CDR1 VTNFRS, CDR2 LTSSGIE (reference sequence). CDR3 protein: CAVSNTGGYYTDKLIF. The DNA for the CDR3 is TGTGCGGTGTCCAATACTGGGGGATATTACACCGATAAACTCATCTTT.

A word on this clone: This DNA's translation differs at residue 14 from TCRdb's protein, which comes from a much larger clone; a read error is likely, and the protein shown is translated from the DNA. This rearrangement joins TRDV1 to TRDJ1; TRDD3 agrees at 8 bases. TCRdb gives no J gene; it was assigned here by matching the DNA to germline. V gave up 3 bases and J gave up 3 bases; unmatched junction bases: 33. In germline, CDR1 is TSWWSYY, CDR2 QGS. The CDR3 totals 24 residues. CDR3 loop: CALGDRAPPLYWGVQNLAADKLIF. In DNA, the CDR3 is TGTGCTCTTGGGGATCGGGCGCCTCCCTTGTACTGGGGGGTACAAAATTTAGCAGCCGATAAACTCATCTTT.

This clone was counted between two and nine times. TCRdb attributes to this sequence the protein of a much larger clone, which differs from the DNA translation at residue 13; a read error is likely, and the protein displayed is translated from the DNA. J is TRDJ3 and V is TRDV1; possibly TRDD3 for D (6 bases). TCRdb gives no J gene; it was assigned here by matching the DNA to germline. CDR1 is TSWWSYY and CDR2 is QGS in the germline V gene. This CDR3 is 19 amino acids long. In nucleotides, the CDR3 is TGTGCTCTTGGGGAACCGGGCGAATTGGGGATCTGGGGCACCCGACAGATGTTTTTC. Encoded protein: CALGEPGELGIWGTRQMFF.

Regarding this clone: This likely came from a read error, as a far larger clone is one base away. Other DNA sequences in this specimen translate into the identical CDR3. In DNA form, the CDR3 reads TGTGCCTTTATAAAACTCCCCCTACAAACCCTTACTGGGGGACTCATCTTT. Its protein is CAFIKLPLQTLTGGLIF. The genes are TRDV3 and TRDJ1, with TRDD3 matching 8 bases. The germline CDR1 and CDR2 sequences are TVYSNPD and GDNSRS (reference sequence). J gave up 10 bases and V 1 base, and 23 bases lay outside the gene matches. This CDR3 is built from 17 residues.

This clone was counted between two and nine times. This DNA's translation and the protein TCRdb lists, from a much larger clone, do not match at residue 12, likely due to a read error; the protein shown is translated from the DNA. V usage is TRDV2 and J usage is TRDJ1; 12 nucleotides align to TRDD3. Germline loops: CDR1 GEAIGNYY, CDR2 EKD. The V gene end was trimmed by 2 bases and the J gene end by 4 bases; junction bases not matched to a gene: 16. The CDR3 has 19 residues. The DNA of the CDR3 is TGTGCCTGTGACAGAGGGCGTACTGGGGGATACAATGCGAACGATAAACTCATCTTT. This translates into CACDRGRTGGYNANDKLIF.

This clone occurred a few times. This likely came from a read error, as a far larger clone is one base away. Other DNA variants within this sample encode the same CDR3. The chain couples TRDV2 to TRDJ1; 11 bases map to TRDD3. Here the J gene was assigned by germline matching of the DNA, as TCRdb has none. Germline assignment: CDR1 GEAIGNYY and CDR2 EKD. CDR3 size: 21 residues. The CDR3 sequence is CACDSKTSTRLGDTYTDKLIF. In DNA form, the CDR3 reads TGCGCCTGTGATTCCAAAACCAGTACGAGGCTGGGGGATACCTACACCGATAAACTCATCTTT.

This clone was observed a few times. A far more abundant clone sits one base away, making this likely a read error. The sample holds other DNA sequences that translate to the same CDR3. The chain uses TRDV2 and TRDJ1, with 10 bases fitting TRDD3. The J gene comes from matching the DNA to germline here; TCRdb lacks it. V gave up 0 bases and J gave up 0 bases; unmatched junction bases: 15. This CDR3 contains 20 residues. Germline lookup yields CDR1 GEAIGNYY and CDR2 EKD. The CDR3 loop is CACDTNFPGDTTPYTDKLIF. The CDR3 DNA reads as TGTGCCTGTGACACCAATTTTCCGGGGGATACGACTCCATACACCGATAAACTCATCTTT.

For this clone: A far larger clone is one nucleotide away, so this likely arose from a read error. Distinct nucleotide sequences in the sample also encode this CDR3. The V gene call is TRDV1, and the J gene call is absent; the table's D call, TRDD3, has no DNA check behind it. Looked up from germline, CDR1 is TSWWSYY and CDR2 is QGS. The CDR3 spans 19 residues. The CDR3 DNA follows: TGTGCTCTTGGGGAACTTTGTTTGGTACCGCGATCGTTGACCGATAAACTCATCTTC. Encoded protein: CALGELCLVPRSLTDKLIF.

In this sample, this clone turned up a few times. This DNA's translation differs at residue 4 from TCRdb's protein, which comes from a much larger clone; a read error is likely, and the protein shown is translated from the DNA. The genes are TRDV2 and TRDJ1; 12 bases fit TRDD3. No J segment appears in TCRdb, so it was assigned here by matching the sequence to germline. Germline assignment: CDR1 GEAIGNYY and CDR2 EKD. There are 19 residues in the CDR3. The CDR3 region is CACGTEYWGIHLGTDKLIF. CDR3 nucleotides: TGTGCCTGTGGCACCGAGTACTGGGGGATACACTTGGGCACCGATAAACTCATCTTT.

This clone was found a few times. TCRdb lists the protein of a much larger clone for this DNA, which differs at residue 4, so this is likely a read error; the protein given here is translated from the DNA itself. The genes are TRDV1 and TRDJ1; D remains unclear. No J gene was available from TCRdb, and it was assigned here by a germline match of the DNA. The CDR3 runs 13 residues. Germline loops: CDR1 TSWWSYY, CDR2 QGS. The CDR3 DNA sequence: TGTGCTCTTGTGGAAGCCTACACCGATAAACTCATCTTT. This encodes CALVEAYTDKLIF.

A word on this clone: This DNA's translation differs at residue 17 from TCRdb's protein, which comes from a much larger clone; a read error is likely, and the protein shown is translated from the DNA. The CDR3 DNA follows: TGTGCTCTTGGGGAACATTCGTACTGGGGGCTGTGCACCGATAAACTCACCTTT. Translation gives CALGEHSYWGLCTDKLTF. The genes are TRDV1 and TRDJ1; the match to TRDD3 covers 8 bases. The CDR3 covers 18 residues. CDR1 and CDR2 from the germline V gene are TSWWSYY and QGS.

This clone appeared a few times. This probably arose from a read error, given a far larger clone one base away. At the DNA level, this CDR3 is encoded by other sequences in the same sample as well. The chain recombines TRDV2 with TRDJ1; D gene unclear. TCRdb leaves out the J gene; it was filled in here by matching the DNA to germline. The CDR3 totals 14 residues. Germline values: CDR1 GEAIGNYY, CDR2 EKD. V lost 0 bases to trimming and J lost 3 bases, with 10 bases between them. CDR3 residues: CACDTVSASDKLIF. The DNA for the CDR3 is TGTGCCTGTGACACCGTCAGTGCGTCCGATAAACTCATCTTT.

This clone came up many times. A read error likely explains why the TCRdb protein, taken from a much larger clone, differs from this DNA's translation at residue 14; the protein shown is translated from the DNA. The V gene is TRDV2, the J gene TRDJ1; tentatively, D is TRDD3 (7 bases). CDR1 is GEAIGNYY, CDR2 EKD, per germline. The CDR3 runs to 19 residues. Trimming left V 3 bases short and J 8 bases short, with 33 bases between. CDR3 region: CACDPLGGAPSEVGSKLIF. CDR3 bases: TGTGCCTGTGACCCCCTGGGGGGGGCCCCTTCCGAGGTGGGCAGCAAACTCATCTTT.

Only a few counts were recorded for this clone. The protein held in TCRdb is that of a much larger clone and does not match this DNA's translation at residue 6, likely because of a read error; the protein shown is translated from the DNA. The gene calls are TRDV1 and TRDJ1; perhaps TRDD2 as D (5 bases). TCRdb records no J gene; here it was assigned by comparing the DNA to germline. Trimming took off 1 base at V and 0 bases at J, with 21 bases between the two ends. CDR1 is TSWWSYY, CDR2 QGS, per germline. The CDR3 is made up of 19 amino acids. CDR3 nucleotides: TGTGCTCTTGGGGAACCTGAGAGAAACCTACCTCGTAACACCGATAAACTCATCTTT. It translates to CALGEPERNLPRNTDKLIF.